A single sample is the source of the 27 T cell receptor beta chains below, sequenced in a study of T-cell memory formation after mild COVID-19. Each CDR3 protein is one row after TCRdb ran MiXCR on the 5' RACE reads. The sample shows more than 350,000 distinct CDR3 sequences, about 17% of them seen only once. Sequencing was carried out using PBMCs or a T cell subset sorted from them (not recorded which). The receptor source for this set is a man younger than 30 who had mild COVID-19 (a few samples of this study predate the infection). Cell type and time point are not known.

V usage is TRBV4-3 and J usage is TRBJ2-2, with a possible D match to TRBD2 (5 bases). Per the germline V gene, CDR1 is LGHNA and CDR2 is YSLEER. V lost 1 base to trimming and J lost 8 bases, with 14 bases between them. CDR3 length: 15 residues. The CDR3 reads CASSQVTGRAGELFF. Here the CDR3 DNA reads TGCGCCAGCAGCCAAGTGACGGGAAGGGCGGGGGAGCTGTTTTTT.

The chain recombines TRBV10-3 with TRBJ2-2, with D unclear. Germline values: CDR1 ENHRY, CDR2 SYGVKD. With 4 bases removed from V and 5 bases from J, the gap between germline ends came to 5 bases. This CDR3 comprises 12 residues. The CDR3 loop reads CAISGGTGELFF. The DNA for the CDR3 is TGTGCCATCAGTGGAGGTACCGGGGAGCTGTTTTTT.

The chain has TRBV9 and TRBJ1-2; possibly TRBD1 for D (6 bases). This CDR3 has 14 residues. Germline V gene sequence: CDR1 SGDLS, CDR2 YYNGEE. V was pared by 0 bases and J by 5 bases, with 11 bases between. CDR3 nucleotides: TGTGCCAGCAGCGTAGGTTCGAGGGGGTATGGCTACACCTTC. This encodes CASSVGSRGYGYTF.

This clonotype was counted many times. This chain joins TRBV6-5 and TRBJ2-2; 8 bases line up with TRBD1. J gave up 3 bases and V 6 bases, and 6 bases lay outside the gene matches. This CDR3 comprises 15 residues. Germline V lookup: CDR1 MNHEY, CDR2 SVGAGI. The CDR3 DNA is TGTGCCAGCAGACTCCCGGACAGGGACACCGGGGAGCTGTTTTTT. Protein sequence: CASRLPDRDTGELFF.

This clonotype was counted only a few times. The gene calls are TRBV19 and TRBJ2-2; D remains ambiguous. Germline V lookup: CDR1 LNHDA, CDR2 SQIVND (reference sequence). CDR3 length equals 15 residues. Trimming left V 1 base short and J 0 bases short, with 6 bases between. CDR3 region: CASSIGTANTGELFF. In nucleotides, the CDR3 is TGTGCCAGTAGTATAGGCACCGCGAACACCGGGGAGCTGTTTTTT.

The chain carries TRBV6-5 and TRBJ1-1; the D is unclear. The CDR3 covers 13 residues. Trimming took 10 bases from V and 2 from J, leaving 14 bases between them. CDR1 is MNHEY and CDR2 is SVGAGI in the germline V gene. The CDR3 DNA follows: TGTGCCACCCGGAGGCAGATTAACACTGAAGCTTTCTTT. Amino acids: CATRRQINTEAFF.

The J gene is TRBJ2-1, the V gene TRBV20-1; D assignment may be TRBD1 or TRBD2 (5 bases each). The germline gives CDR1 DFQATT, CDR2 SNEGSKA (reference sequence). V lost 5 bases, J lost 0 bases, and 11 bases lay in between. There are 14 residues in the CDR3. Written as DNA, the CDR3 is TGCAGTGCTCTAGGGACCAGCTCCTACAATGAGCAGTTCTTC. Residues: CSALGTSSYNEQFF.

The chain combines TRBV7-6 with TRBJ1-1, with a tentative D call TRBD1 (5 bases). The CDR3 has 18 amino acids. CDR1 and CDR2 from the germline V gene are SGHVS and FNYEAQ. Trimming took off 0 bases at V and 1 base at J, with 18 bases between the two ends. CDR3 residues: CASSLALVRGRSNTEAFF. The CDR3 coding sequence is TGTGCCAGCAGCTTAGCCCTGGTAAGGGGACGGTCGAACACTGAAGCTTTCTTT.

The sample holds a few counts of this clonotype. This chain connects TRBV20-1 to TRBJ1-1; 9 bases are shared with TRBD1. Unmatched junction bases numbered 5, after V lost 3 bases and J lost 3 bases. Germline V gene lookup returns CDR1 DFQATT and CDR2 SNEGSKA (reference sequence). CDR3 length: 14 residues. DNA for the CDR3: TGCAGTGCTAGCGGGACAGGGCCGTACACTGAAGCTTTCTTT. Translation: CSASGTGPYTEAFF.

The J gene is TRBJ1-2, the V gene TRBV5-1, with D uncertain. The germline V gene has CDR1 SGHRS and CDR2 YFSETQ. The CDR3 loop spans 15 amino acids. Deletions cut 5 bases from V and 4 bases from J, with 18 bases between. CDR3 nucleotide sequence: TGCGCCAGCAGGCCAGTTTACCGCCAGATCTATGGCTACACCTTC. It specifies CASRPVYRQIYGYTF.

The chain couples TRBV4-1 to TRBJ2-5, with D perhaps assigned TRBD1 or TRBD2 (6 bases each). Looked up from germline, CDR1 is MGHRA and CDR2 is YSYEKL. Trimming removed 6 bases at V and 5 bases at J, with 25 bases between. This CDR3 contains 17 residues. The CDR3 spells CASSSRIRGLGGETQYF. CDR3 nucleotides: TGCGCCAGCAGTTCAAGGATCCGGGGGCTAGGGGGGGAGACCCAGTACTTC.

The chain joins TRBV7-6 to TRBJ2-7; no firm D call. The CDR3 length is 15 residues. The V end was cut by 1 base, the J end by 0 bases, with 10 bases between. CDR1 and CDR2 from the germline V gene are SGHVS and FNYEAQ. The CDR3 DNA follows: TGTGCCAGCAGCTTAGATGCGGAGAGCTCCTACGAGCAGTACTTC. It codes for CASSLDAESSYEQYF.

Concerning this clonotype: The DNA is omitted, as the CDR3 cannot be located on it reliably, and the CDR3 follows TCRdb's listing. The CDR3 loop is CASSFGQGSYIQYF. V usage is TRBV7-2 and J usage is TRBJ2-4; TRBD1 reflects the table's D call only, with no check against the DNA. Both ends counted, the CDR3 spans 14 residues. The germline CDR1 and CDR2 sequences are SGHTA and FQGNSA.

In this sample, this clonotype turned up a few times. The chain is built from TRBV12-3 or TRBV12-4 and TRBJ2-3, with 11 bases fitting TRBD2. The junction had 6 bases not matched to a gene; V was cut back by 3 bases and J by 4 bases. The CDR3 is 16 residues long. The CDR3 here is CASSFSGGAYSDTQYF. CDR3 sequence (DNA): TGTGCCAGCAGTTTTAGCGGGGGGGCCTACTCAGATACGCAGTATTTT.

The J gene is TRBJ2-7, the V gene TRBV28, with 8 bases aligning to TRBD1. Per the germline V gene, CDR1 is MDHEN and CDR2 is SYDVKM. This CDR3 spans 13 amino acids. The trim removed 6 bases at V and 2 bases at J, leaving 3 bases unmatched. CDR3 nucleotides: TGTGCCAGCAGGACAGGGGAACCCTACGAGCAGTACGTC. Translated, it gives CASRTGEPYEQYV.

The chain joins TRBV19 to TRBJ2-7, with D perhaps matching TRBD2 (6 bases). Germline values: CDR1 LNHDA, CDR2 SQIVND (reference sequence). This CDR3 contains 13 residues. The ends were cut back, 0 bases at V and 7 bases at J, with 10 bases in the middle. CDR3 nucleotide sequence: TGTGCCAGTAGTATAGAGGAGGGTGTGGAGCAGTACTTC. Its translation: CASSIEEGVEQYF. Complete variable domain (other parts from reference TRBV19 and TRBJ2-7): DGGITQSPKYLFRKEGQNVTLSCEQNLNHDAMYWYRQDPGQGLRLIYYSQIVNDFQKGDIAEGYSVSREKKESFPLTVTSAQKNPTAFYLCASSIEEGVEQYFGPGTRLTVT.

The CDR3, as DNA: TGTGCCAGCCGTCGGGGCGGCCGTTACAATGAGCAGTTCTTC. This translates into CASRRGGRYNEQFF. This rearrangement joins TRBV7-2 to TRBJ2-1, with D possibly being TRBD1 or TRBD2 (5 bases each). V was clipped by 8 bases and J by 4 bases, with 15 bases between them. The CDR3 runs 14 residues. In germline, CDR1 is SGHTA, CDR2 FQGNSA.

The chain has TRBV6-6 and TRBJ2-7; 8 bases match TRBD2. The germline V gene has CDR1 MNHNY and CDR2 SVGAGI (reference sequence). V shed 5 bases, J shed 4 bases, and the junction held 13 bases outside the gene matches. The CDR3 length is 16 residues. The CDR3 DNA is TGTGCCAGCAGTGCCGGAGCGGGGGCCATAGGGTACGAGCAGTACGTC. Protein: CASSAGAGAIGYEQYV.

The V call is TRBV24-1, the J call TRBJ2-1, with D possibly called TRBD1 or TRBD2 (5 bases each). Trimming left V 4 bases short and J 9 bases short, with 18 bases between. This CDR3 is 15 amino acids long. Germline CDR1 KGHDR, CDR2 SFDVKD. CDR3 in amino acids: CATSDPGLGPGEQFF. CDR3 DNA: TGTGCCACCAGTGACCCCGGACTGGGACCCGGTGAGCAGTTCTTC.

This rearrangement joins TRBV5-1 to TRBJ2-3; D gene unclear. This CDR3 region has 14 residues. Germline-derived CDR1 and CDR2 are SGHRS and YFSETQ. V gave up 6 bases and J gave up 6 bases, with 17 bases separating them. The CDR3 reads CASKIGHNEDTQYF. The CDR3 DNA reads TGCGCCAGCAAAATAGGCCATAACGAGGATACGCAGTATTTT.

The chain couples TRBV5-6 to TRBJ2-5; D is ambiguous. CDR1 SGHDT and CDR2 YYEEEE come from the germline V gene. Deletions cut 6 bases from V and 5 bases from J, with 14 bases between. This CDR3 has 13 residues. CDR3 nucleotide sequence: TGTGCCAGCACCCAAAGTCATCGGGAGACCCAGTACTTC. It encodes CASTQSHRETQYF.

V gene TRBV5-1 combines with J gene TRBJ2-2; D is undetermined. The CDR3 consists of 12 residues. V shed 7 bases and J shed 1 base, with 5 bases lying between them. Germline V gene lookup returns CDR1 SGHRS and CDR2 YFSETQ. The CDR3 region has the DNA TGCGCCAGCGGCGTGAACACCGGGGAGCTGTTTTTT. The encoded protein is CASGVNTGELFF.

The chain couples TRBV7-2 to TRBJ1-5, with 9 bases identical to TRBD1. The CDR3 runs to 15 residues. Germline values: CDR1 SGHTA, CDR2 FQGNSA. V gave up 5 bases and J gave up 2 bases; unmatched junction bases: 4. CDR3 sequence (DNA): TGTGCCAGCAGCAAGGGACAGGGAGGCAATCAGCCCCAGCATTTT. Its translation: CASSKGQGGNQPQHF.

The sample holds a few counts of this clonotype. J is TRBJ1-2 and V is TRBV9; D not certain. This CDR3 is 14 amino acids long. Germline V CDR1 and CDR2: SGDLS, YYNGEE. Deletions cut 0 bases from V and 5 bases from J, with 11 bases between. The CDR3 sequence: CASSVEESAYGYTF. The CDR3 DNA reads as TGTGCCAGCAGCGTAGAGGAAAGTGCGTATGGCTACACCTTC.

This CDR3 reads CASSVGQANTEAFF. DNA for the CDR3: TGTGCCAGCAGCGTCGGACAGGCCAACACTGAAGCTTTCTTT. The chain recombines TRBV7-3 with TRBJ1-1; 7 positions match TRBD1. After removal of 5 bases from V and 2 bases from J, the junction contained 5 bases not matched to a gene. From germline, CDR1 is SGHTA and CDR2 FQGTGA. This CDR3 contains 14 residues. Drawing the rest from reference TRBV7-3 and TRBJ1-1, the complete variable domain is GAGVSQTPSNKVTEKGKYVELRCDPISGHTALYWYRQSLGQGPEFLIYFQGTGAADDSGLPNDRFFAVRPEGSVSTLKIQRTERGDSAVYLCASSVGQANTEAFFGQGTRLTVV.

The V call is TRBV12-3 or TRBV12-4, the J call TRBJ2-3; D is ambiguous. The V gene lost 2 bases and the J gene lost 1 base, with 22 bases spanning the gap. CDR3 size: 19 residues. CDR3 sequence (DNA): TGTGCCAGCAGTTTAAGTGGTAGGGCAAGCTCCGCCCGCACAGATACGCAGTATTTT. Encoded protein: CASSLSGRASSARTDTQYF.

The chain combines TRBV5-1 with TRBJ1-1, with TRBD1 identical over 7 bases. J lost 2 bases, V lost 3 bases, and 7 bases had no gene match. The CDR3 has 15 residues. CDR1 is SGHRS and CDR2 is YFSETQ in the germline V gene. The CDR3, as DNA: TGCGCCAGCAGCTACCGACAGGGCGGAAACACTGAAGCTTTCTTT. This encodes CASSYRQGGNTEAFF.